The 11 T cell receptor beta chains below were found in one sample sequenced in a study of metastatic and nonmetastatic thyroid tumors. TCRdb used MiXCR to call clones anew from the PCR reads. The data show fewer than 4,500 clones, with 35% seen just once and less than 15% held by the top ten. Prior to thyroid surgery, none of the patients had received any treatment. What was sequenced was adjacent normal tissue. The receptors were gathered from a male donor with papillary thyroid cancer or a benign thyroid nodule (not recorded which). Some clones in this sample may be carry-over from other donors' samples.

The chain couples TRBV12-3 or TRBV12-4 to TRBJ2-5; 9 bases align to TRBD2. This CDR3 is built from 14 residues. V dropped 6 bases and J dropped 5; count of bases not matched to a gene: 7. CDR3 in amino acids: CASSPLAGRETQYF. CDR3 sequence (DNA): TGTGCCAGCAGCCCTCTAGCGGGACGTGAGACCCAGTACTTC.

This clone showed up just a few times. CDR3 DNA: TGTGCCAGCAGTTCGGTATCGGGAACTACCGGGGAGCTGTTTTTT. Amino acid sequence: CASSSVSGTTGELFF. The chain uses TRBV6-1 and TRBJ2-2; D is perhaps TRBD2 (5 bases). V was cut by 5 bases and J by 5 bases, with 15 bases left in between. The CDR3 has 15 residues. In germline, CDR1 is MNHNS, CDR2 SASEGT.

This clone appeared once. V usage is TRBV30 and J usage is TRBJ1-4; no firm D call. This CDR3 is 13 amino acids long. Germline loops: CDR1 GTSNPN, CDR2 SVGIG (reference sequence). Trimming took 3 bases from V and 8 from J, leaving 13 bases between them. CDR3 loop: CAWRYPVGEKLFF. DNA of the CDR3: TGTGCCTGGAGATATCCGGTCGGGGAAAAACTGTTTTTT.

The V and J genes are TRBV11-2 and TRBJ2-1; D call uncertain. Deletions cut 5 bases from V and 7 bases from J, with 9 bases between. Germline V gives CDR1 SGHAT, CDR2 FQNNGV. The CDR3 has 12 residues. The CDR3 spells CASSPTGNEQFF. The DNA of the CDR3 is TGTGCCAGCAGCCCAACCGGGAATGAGCAGTTCTTC.

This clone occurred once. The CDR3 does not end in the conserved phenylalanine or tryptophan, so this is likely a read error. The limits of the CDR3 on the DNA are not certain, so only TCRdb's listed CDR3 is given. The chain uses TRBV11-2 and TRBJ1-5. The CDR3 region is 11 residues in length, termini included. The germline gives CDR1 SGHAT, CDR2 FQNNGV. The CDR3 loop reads CAIRNDQPQRI.

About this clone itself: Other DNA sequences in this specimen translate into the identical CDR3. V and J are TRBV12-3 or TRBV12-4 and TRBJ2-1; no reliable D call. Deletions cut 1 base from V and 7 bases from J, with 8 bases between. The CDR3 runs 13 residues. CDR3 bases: TGTGCCAGCAGTTTAGGTCTAAGGAATGAGCAGTTCTTC. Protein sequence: CASSLGLRNEQFF.

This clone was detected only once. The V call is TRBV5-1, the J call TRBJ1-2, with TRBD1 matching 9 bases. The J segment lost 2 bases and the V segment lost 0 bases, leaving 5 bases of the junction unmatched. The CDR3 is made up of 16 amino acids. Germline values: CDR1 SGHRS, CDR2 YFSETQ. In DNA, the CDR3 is TGCGCCAGCAGCTTGGGCCTTGGGACAGGGAACTATGGCTACACCTTC. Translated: CASSLGLGTGNYGYTF.

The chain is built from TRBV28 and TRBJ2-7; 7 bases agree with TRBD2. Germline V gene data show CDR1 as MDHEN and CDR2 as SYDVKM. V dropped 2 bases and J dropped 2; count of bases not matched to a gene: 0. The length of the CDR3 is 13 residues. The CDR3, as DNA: TGTGCCAGCAGTTTAGGGACTACCTACGAGCAGTACTTC. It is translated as CASSLGTTYEQYF.

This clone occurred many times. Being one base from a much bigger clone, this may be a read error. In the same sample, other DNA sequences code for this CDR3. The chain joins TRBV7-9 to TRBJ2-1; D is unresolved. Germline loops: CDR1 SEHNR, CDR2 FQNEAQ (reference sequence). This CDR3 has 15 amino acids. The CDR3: CASSPEADSYNEQFF. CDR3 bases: TGTGCCAGCAGCCCAGAGGCGGATTCCTACAATGAACAGTTCTTC.

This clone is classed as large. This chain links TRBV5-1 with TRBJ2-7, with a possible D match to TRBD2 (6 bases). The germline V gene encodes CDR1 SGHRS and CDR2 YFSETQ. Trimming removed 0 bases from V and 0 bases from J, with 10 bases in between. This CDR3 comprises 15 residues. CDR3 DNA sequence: TGCGCCAGCAGCTTGGCCGGGGGTAACTCCTACGAGCAGTACGTC. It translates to CASSLAGGNSYEQYV.

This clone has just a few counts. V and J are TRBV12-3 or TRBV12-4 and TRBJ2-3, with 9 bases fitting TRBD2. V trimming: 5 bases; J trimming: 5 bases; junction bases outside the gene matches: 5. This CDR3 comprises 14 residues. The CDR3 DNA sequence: TGTGCCAGCAGTAGAAGCGGGGGGAAAGATACGCAGTATTTT. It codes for CASSRSGGKDTQYF.